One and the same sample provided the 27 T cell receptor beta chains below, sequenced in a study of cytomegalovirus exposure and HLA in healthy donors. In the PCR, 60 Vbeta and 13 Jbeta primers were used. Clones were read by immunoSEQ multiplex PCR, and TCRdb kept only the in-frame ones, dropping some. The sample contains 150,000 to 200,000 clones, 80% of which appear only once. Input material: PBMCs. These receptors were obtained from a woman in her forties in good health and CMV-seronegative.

The CDR3 DNA reads as TGCGCCAGCAGCCGACAGATGAACACTGAAGCTTTCTTT. As protein: CASSRQMNTEAFF. V usage is TRBV4-1 and J usage is TRBJ1-1, with D possibly TRBD1 on 5 matching bases. Germline V gene data show CDR1 as MGHRA and CDR2 as YSYEKL. Trimming stripped 4 bases from V and 0 bases from J, with 6 bases between. The CDR3 extends over 13 amino acids.

The CDR3, as DNA: TGTGCCAGCAGCTTAGGGTCTAGAAGGTTCGATGAGCAGTTCTTC. Encoded protein: CASSLGSRRFDEQFF. The rearrangement links TRBV7-3 to TRBJ2-1, with D unresolved. The CDR3 consists of 15 residues. V was trimmed by 2 bases and J by 8 bases, leaving 16 bases between them. Germline V gives CDR1 SGHTA, CDR2 FQGTGA.

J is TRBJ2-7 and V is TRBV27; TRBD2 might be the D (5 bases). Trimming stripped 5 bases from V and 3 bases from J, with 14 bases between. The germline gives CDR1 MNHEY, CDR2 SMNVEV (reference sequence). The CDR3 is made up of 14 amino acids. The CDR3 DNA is TGTGCCAGCAGTCCCGTACTAGAGTTCTACGAGCAGTACTTC. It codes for CASSPVLEFYEQYF.

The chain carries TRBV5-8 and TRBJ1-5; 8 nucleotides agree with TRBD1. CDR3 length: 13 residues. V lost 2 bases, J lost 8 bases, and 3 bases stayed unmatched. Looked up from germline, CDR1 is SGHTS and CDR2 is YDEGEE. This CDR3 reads CASSFGQGEPQHF. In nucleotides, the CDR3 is TGTGCCAGCAGCTTCGGACAGGGAGAGCCCCAGCATTTT.

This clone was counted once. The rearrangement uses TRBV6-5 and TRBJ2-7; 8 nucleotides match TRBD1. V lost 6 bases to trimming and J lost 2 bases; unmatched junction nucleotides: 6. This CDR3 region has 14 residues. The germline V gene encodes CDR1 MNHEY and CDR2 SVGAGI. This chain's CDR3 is CASRRDRGAYEQYF. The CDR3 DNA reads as TGTGCCAGCAGACGTGACAGGGGTGCCTACGAGCAGTACTTC.

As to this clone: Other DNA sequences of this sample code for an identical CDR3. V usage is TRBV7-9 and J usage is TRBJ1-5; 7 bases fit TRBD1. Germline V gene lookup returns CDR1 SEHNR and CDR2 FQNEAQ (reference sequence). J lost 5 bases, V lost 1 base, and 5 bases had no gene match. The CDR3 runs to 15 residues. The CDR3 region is CASSLGTGAHQPQHF. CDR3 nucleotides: TGTGCCAGCAGCTTAGGGACAGGCGCCCATCAGCCCCAGCATTTT.

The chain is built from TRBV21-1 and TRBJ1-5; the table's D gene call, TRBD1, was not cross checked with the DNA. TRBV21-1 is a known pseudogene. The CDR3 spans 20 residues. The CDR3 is CASSLRTVSLPLNSNQPQHF. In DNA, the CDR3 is TGTGCCAGCAGCCTAAGGACAGTAAGTTTACCCTTAAATAGCAATCAGCCCCAGCATTTT.

CDR3: CASSSRQVSYEQYF. CDR3 DNA sequence: TGTGCCAGCAGCTCTAGACAGGTATCCTACGAGCAGTACTTC. The chain uses TRBV5-5 and TRBJ2-7, with D perhaps matching TRBD1 (6 bases). CDR3 length: 14 amino acids. CDR1 SGHKS and CDR2 YYEKEE come from the germline V gene (reference sequence). The V gene lost 3 bases and the J gene lost 1 base, with 11 bases spanning the gap.

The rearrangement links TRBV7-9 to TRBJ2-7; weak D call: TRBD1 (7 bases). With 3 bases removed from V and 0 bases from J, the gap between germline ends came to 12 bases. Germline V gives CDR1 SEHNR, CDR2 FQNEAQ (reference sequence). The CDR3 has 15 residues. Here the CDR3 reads CASSLIRGDSYEQYF. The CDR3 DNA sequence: TGTGCCAGCAGCTTGATCAGGGGGGACTCCTACGAGCAGTACTTC.

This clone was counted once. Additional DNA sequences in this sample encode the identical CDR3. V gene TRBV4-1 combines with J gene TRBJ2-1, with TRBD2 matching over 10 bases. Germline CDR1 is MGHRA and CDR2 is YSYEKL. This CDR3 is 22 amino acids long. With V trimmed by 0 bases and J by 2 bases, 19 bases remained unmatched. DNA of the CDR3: TGCGCCAGCAGCCAAGAAAACACACGACGACCTAGCGGGGGCGGACCCTACAATGAGCAGTTCTTC. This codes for CASSQENTRRPSGGGPYNEQFF.

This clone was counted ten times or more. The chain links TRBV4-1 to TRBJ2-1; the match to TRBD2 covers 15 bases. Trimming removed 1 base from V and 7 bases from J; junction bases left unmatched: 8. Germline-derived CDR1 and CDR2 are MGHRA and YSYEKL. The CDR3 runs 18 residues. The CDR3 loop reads CASSQVDLGLAGGNEQFF. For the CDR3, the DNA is TGCGCCAGCAGCCAAGTGGACCTTGGACTAGCGGGAGGGAATGAGCAGTTCTTC.

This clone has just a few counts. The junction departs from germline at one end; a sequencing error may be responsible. CDR3 residues: CSSSEGLWGYTF. CDR3 bases: TGTTCCAGCAGCGAGGGCCTATGGGGCTACACCTTC. The chain is built from TRBV7-9 and TRBJ1-2; no definite D call. In germline, CDR1 is SEHNR, CDR2 FQNEAQ (reference sequence). The CDR3 covers 12 residues.

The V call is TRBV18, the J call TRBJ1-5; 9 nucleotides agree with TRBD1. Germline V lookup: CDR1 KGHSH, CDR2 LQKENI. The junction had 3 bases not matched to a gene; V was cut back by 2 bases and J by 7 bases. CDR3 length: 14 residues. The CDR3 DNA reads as TGTGCCAGCTCACCAGGGACAGGGTTCCAGCCCCAGCATTTT. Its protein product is CASSPGTGFQPQHF.

This chain's CDR3 is CASSTGSQPQHF. CDR3 sequence (DNA): TGTGCCAGCAGCACAGGGAGTCAGCCCCAGCATTTT. The chain joins TRBV27 to TRBJ1-5, with D perhaps matching TRBD1 (6 bases). Trimming removed 6 bases from V and 6 bases from J, with 9 bases in between. This CDR3 comprises 12 residues. The germline gives CDR1 MNHEY, CDR2 SMNVEV (reference sequence).

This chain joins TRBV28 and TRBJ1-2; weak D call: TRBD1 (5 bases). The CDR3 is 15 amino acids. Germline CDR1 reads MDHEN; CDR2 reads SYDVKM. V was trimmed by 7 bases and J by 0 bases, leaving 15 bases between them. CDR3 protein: CASNLGVGANYGYTF. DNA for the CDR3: TGTGCCAGCAACTTAGGGGTTGGAGCTAACTATGGCTACACCTTC.

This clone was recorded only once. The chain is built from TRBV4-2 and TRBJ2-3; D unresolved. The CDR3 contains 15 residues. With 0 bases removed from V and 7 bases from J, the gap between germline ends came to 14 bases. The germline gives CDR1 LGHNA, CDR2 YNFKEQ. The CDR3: CASSQDAARRNTQYF. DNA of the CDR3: TGTGCCAGCAGCCAAGATGCGGCTAGGCGAAATACGCAGTATTTT.

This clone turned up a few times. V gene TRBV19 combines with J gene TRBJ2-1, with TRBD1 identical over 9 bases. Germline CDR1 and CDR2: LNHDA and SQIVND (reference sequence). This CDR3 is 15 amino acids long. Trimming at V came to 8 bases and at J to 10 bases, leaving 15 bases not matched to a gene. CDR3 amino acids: CASSAGTGSPNEQFF. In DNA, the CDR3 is TGTGCCAGTTCGGCCGGGACAGGGAGCCCAAACGAGCAGTTCTTC.

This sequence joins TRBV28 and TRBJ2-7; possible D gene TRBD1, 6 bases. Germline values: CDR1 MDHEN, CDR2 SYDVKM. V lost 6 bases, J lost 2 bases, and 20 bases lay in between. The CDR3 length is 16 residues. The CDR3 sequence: CASRQMGLTGTYEQYF. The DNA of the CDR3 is TGTGCCAGCAGACAAATGGGCCTTACAGGGACCTACGAGCAGTACTTC.

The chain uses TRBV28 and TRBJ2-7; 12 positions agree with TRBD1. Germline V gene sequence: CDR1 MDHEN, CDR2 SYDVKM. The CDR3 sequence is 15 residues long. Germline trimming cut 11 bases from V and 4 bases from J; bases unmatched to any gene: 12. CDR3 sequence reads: CALVGTGQGAYEQYF. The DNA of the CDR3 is TGTGCCCTCGTCGGTACGGGACAGGGGGCTTACGAGCAGTACTTC. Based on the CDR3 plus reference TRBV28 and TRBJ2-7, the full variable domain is DVKVTQSSRYLVKRTGEKVFLECVQDMDHENMFWYRQDPGLGLRLIYFSYDVKMKEKGDIPEGYSVSREKKERFSLILESASTNQTSMYLCALVGTGQGAYEQYFGPGTRLTVT.

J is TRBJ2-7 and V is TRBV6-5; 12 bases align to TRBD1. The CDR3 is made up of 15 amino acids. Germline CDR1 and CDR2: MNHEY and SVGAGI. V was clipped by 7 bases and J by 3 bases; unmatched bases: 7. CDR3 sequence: CASKEGQGAYYEQYF. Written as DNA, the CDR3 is TGTGCCAGCAAAGAGGGACAGGGGGCTTACTACGAGCAGTACTTC.

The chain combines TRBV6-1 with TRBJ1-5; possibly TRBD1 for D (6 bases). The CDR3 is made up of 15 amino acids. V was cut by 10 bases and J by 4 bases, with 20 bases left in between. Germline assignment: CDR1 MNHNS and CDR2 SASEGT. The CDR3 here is CAIGPQGFGNQPQHF. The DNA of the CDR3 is TGTGCCATCGGTCCCCAGGGGTTCGGGAATCAGCCCCAGCATTTT.

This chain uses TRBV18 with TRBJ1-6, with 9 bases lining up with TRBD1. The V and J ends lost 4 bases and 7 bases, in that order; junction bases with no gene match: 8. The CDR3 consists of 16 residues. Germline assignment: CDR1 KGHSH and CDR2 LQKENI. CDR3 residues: CASSRSADRGNSPLHF. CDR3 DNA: TGTGCCAGCTCACGGTCCGCGGACAGGGGAAATTCACCCCTCCACTTT.

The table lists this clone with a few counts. As DNA, the CDR3 is TGTGCCAGCAGTTTATTAGGGACTAGCGGATACGAGCAGTACTTC. Translation: CASSLLGTSGYEQYF. The chain has TRBV28 and TRBJ2-7; 11 nucleotides align to TRBD2. The CDR3 runs to 15 residues. Germline V lookup: CDR1 MDHEN, CDR2 SYDVKM. With 1 base clipped from V and 4 bases from J, the junction kept 3 bases outside the gene matches.

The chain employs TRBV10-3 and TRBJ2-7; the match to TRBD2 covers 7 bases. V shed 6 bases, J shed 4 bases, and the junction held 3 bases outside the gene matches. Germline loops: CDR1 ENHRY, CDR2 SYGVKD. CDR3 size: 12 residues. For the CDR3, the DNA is TGTGCCATCAGGGGGGGGGAATACGAGCAGTACTTC. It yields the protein CAIRGGEYEQYF.

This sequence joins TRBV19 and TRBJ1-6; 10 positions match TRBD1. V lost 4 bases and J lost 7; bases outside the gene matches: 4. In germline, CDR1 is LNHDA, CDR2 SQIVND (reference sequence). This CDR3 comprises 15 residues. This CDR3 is CASSTPGQGNSPLHF. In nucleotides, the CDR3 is TGTGCCAGTAGTACCCCGGGACAGGGGAATTCACCCCTCCACTTT.

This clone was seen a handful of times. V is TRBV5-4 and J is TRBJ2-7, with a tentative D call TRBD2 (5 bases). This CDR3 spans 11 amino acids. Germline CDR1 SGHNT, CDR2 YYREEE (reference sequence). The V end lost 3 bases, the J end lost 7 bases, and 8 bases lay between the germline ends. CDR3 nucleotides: TGTGCCAGCAGCTCTCCGGGGGAGCAGTACTTC. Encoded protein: CASSSPGEQYF.

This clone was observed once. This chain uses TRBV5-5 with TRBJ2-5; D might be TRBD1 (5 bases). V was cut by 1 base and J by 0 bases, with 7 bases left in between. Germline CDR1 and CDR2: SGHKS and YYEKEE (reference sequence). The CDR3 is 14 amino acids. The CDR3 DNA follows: TGTGCCAGCAGCTTGAACAGGAACCAAGAGACCCAGTACTTC. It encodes CASSLNRNQETQYF. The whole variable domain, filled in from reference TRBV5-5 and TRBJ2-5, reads DAGVTQSPTHLIKTRGQQVTLRCSPISGHKSVSWYQQVLGQGPQFIFQYYEKEERGRGNFPDRFSARQFPNYSSELNVNALLLGDSALYLCASSLNRNQETQYFGPGTRLLVL.